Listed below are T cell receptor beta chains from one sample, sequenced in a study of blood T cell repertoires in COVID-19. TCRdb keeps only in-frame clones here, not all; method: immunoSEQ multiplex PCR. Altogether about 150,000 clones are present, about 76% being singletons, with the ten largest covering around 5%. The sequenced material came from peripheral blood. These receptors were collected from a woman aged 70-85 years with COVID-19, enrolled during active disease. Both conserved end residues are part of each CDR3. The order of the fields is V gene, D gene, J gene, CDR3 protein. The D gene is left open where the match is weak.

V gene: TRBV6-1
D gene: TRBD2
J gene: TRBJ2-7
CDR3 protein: CASSDRRGDSYEQYF

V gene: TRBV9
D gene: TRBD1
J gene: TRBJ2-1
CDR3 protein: CASSVAGQGFNEQFF

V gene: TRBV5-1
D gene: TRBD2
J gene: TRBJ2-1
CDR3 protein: CASSFYNSGTSGNNEQFF

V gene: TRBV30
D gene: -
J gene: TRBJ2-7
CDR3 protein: CAWSVRIDSYEQYF

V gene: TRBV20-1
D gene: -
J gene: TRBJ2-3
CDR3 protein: CSASQGTSTDTQYF

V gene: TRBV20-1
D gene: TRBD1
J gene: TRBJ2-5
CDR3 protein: CSASPGTGGETQYF

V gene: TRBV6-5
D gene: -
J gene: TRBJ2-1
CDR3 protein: CASSRDGKGGNEQFF

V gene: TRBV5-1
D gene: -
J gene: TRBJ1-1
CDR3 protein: CASSQQDTEAFF

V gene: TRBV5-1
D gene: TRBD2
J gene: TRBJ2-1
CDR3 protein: CASSPSGETYNEQFF

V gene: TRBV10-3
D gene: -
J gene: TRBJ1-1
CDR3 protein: CAISEGAMNTEAFF

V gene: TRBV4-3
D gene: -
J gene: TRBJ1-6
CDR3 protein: CASSQDIMTGAVGSPLHF

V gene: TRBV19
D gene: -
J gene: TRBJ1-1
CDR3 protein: CASSPTRGDEAFF

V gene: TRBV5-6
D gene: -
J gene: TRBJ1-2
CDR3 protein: CASSLEDLGYTF

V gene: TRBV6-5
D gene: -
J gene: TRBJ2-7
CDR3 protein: CALSGTPSYEQYF

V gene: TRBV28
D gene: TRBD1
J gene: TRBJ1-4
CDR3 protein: CASSLYPPGTGDEKLFF

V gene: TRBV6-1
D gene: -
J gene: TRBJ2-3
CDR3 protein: CASSLVGGTDTQYF

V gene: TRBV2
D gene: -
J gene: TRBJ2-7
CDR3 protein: CASTPGSYEQYF

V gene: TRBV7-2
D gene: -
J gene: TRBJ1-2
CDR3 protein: CASRTSTGNYGYTF

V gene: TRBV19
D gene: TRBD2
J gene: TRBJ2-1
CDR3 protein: CASSTGGSSYNEQFF

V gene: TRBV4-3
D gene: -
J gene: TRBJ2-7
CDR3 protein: CASSQDQGYEQYF

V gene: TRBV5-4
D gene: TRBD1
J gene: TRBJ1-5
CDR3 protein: CASSRDRGIDQPQHF